This is a list of T cell receptor beta chains from one sample in a study of T cell repertoires in cytomegalovirus infection. TCRdb processed the reads anew with MiXCR; each CDR3 protein has one entry. This table has 400,000 or so distinct CDR3 sequences, about a sixth appearing once. Sample: PBMCs. These receptors came from a human donor in good health (CMV status not recorded). Some clones in this sample may be carry-over from other donors' samples. Both conserved end residues are part of each CDR3. Each record gives: V gene, J gene, CDR3 protein.

>TRBV6-2/TRBV6-3|TRBJ1-2
CASGDPGSYGYTF
>TRBV12-3/TRBV12-4|TRBJ2-7
CASSLDRGTGEQYF
>TRBV15|TRBJ2-1
CATSRGEGSYNEQFF
>TRBV7-9|TRBJ2-5
CASRRVVLQTETQYF
>TRBV5-4|TRBJ1-1
CASIPAGTGRRNTEAFF
>TRBV20-1|TRBJ2-7
CSASHRGGGDEQYF
>TRBV15|TRBJ2-1
CATSRDLAYEQFF
>TRBV7-9|TRBJ2-7
CASSPARIKGPVIYEQYF
>TRBV2|TRBJ1-6
CASSPLGHSPLHF
>TRBV12-3/TRBV12-4|TRBJ2-3
CASRAGSSTDTQYF
>TRBV10-3|TRBJ2-2
CAITGGKNTGELFF
>TRBV6-5|TRBJ2-7
CASSLAEVPYYEQYF
>TRBV29-1|TRBJ2-5
CSVEVGYQETQYF
>TRBV5-1|TRBJ1-5
CASSLAGTEPPTYSNQPQHF
>TRBV12-5|TRBJ2-1
CASDRGSNEQFF
>TRBV7-2|TRBJ2-3
CASSPSLGTDTQYF
>TRBV19|TRBJ2-4
CASIPKGLNIQYF
>TRBV7-2|TRBJ2-1
CASSQIAGAGEQFF
>TRBV28|TRBJ2-5
CASRGGPQETQYF
>TRBV7-2|TRBJ2-3
CASSERGGGGAYTQYF
>TRBV7-9|TRBJ1-5
CASSLPGSNQPQHF
>TRBV7-2|TRBJ2-3
CASSSGGPGDTQYF
>TRBV7-2|TRBJ2-1
CASSLVPKNEQFF
>TRBV30|TRBJ1-1
CAWSDSTGDAFF
>TRBV5-1|TRBJ2-1
CASSLATGNEQFF
>TRBV7-9|TRBJ2-7
CASSQLGRSTYEQYF
>TRBV20-1|TRBJ1-6
CSARDWLGQGGGWSPLHF
>TRBV2|TRBJ2-3
CASRATGMPDTQYF
>TRBV4-1|TRBJ2-1
CASSQERTRISYNEQFF